This entry lists 20 T cell receptor beta chains sequenced from one sample in a study of cytomegalovirus exposure and HLA in healthy donors. PCR used 60 Vbeta primers and 13 Jbeta primers. Clones were sequenced by immunoSEQ multiplex PCR, and TCRdb holds only the in-frame ones, with some missing. The table includes roughly 71,000 clones, 50% to 80% detected once. The sample comprised PBMCs. Receptors originate from a man aged 35 to 55 in good health and CMV-seropositive.

The rearrangement links TRBV20-1 to TRBJ1-3, with D possibly TRBD1 on 5 matching bases. V gave up 6 bases and J gave up 7 bases, with 7 bases separating them. Germline V gives CDR1 DFQATT, CDR2 SNEGSKA (reference sequence). The CDR3 consists of 10 residues. In DNA, the CDR3 is TGCAGTGCCCAGGGTAACACCATATATTTT. Its translation: CSAQGNTIYF.

The chain joins TRBV7-2 to TRBJ2-5; maybe TRBD1 (6 bases). V was cut by 8 bases and J by 3 bases, with 19 bases left in between. CDR3 length: 15 residues. Germline V gene lookup returns CDR1 SGHTA and CDR2 FQGNSA. The CDR3 DNA follows: TGTGCCAGCTTTTCCCCAGGGGAAAGAGAAGAGACCCAGTACTTC. The encoded protein is CASFSPGEREETQYF.

The chain couples TRBV6-6 to TRBJ2-7; the match to TRBD1 covers 7 bases. Germline V gene sequence: CDR1 MNHNY, CDR2 SVGAGI (reference sequence). This CDR3 contains 13 residues. Germline trimming cut 7 bases from V and 7 bases from J; bases unmatched to any gene: 10. CDR3 in DNA: TGTGCCAGCATCCGAGGGGGCGAGGGAGAGCAGTACTTC. This codes for CASIRGGEGEQYF.

The table lists this clone with a few counts. The genes are TRBV6-1 and TRBJ1-2; D is perhaps TRBD1 (6 bases). CDR3 length: 15 residues. Trimming cost V 8 bases and J 0 bases, with 16 bases left between them. Germline values: CDR1 MNHNS, CDR2 SASEGT. The CDR3 nucleotides read TGTGCCAGCTCTCTAGACAGGAGAGCTAACTATGGCTACACCTTC. It is translated as CASSLDRRANYGYTF.

The chain recombines TRBV19 with TRBJ2-3, with 7 bases identical to TRBD2. CDR1 and CDR2 (germline): LNHDA, SQIVND (reference sequence). V shed 7 bases and J 0 bases; nucleotides not matched to a gene: 10. This CDR3 region has 16 residues. CDR3 nucleotide sequence: TGTGCCAGTAAGACGGGAGGAGCAGGAAGCACAGATACGCAGTATTTT. This translates into CASKTGGAGSTDTQYF.

The chain carries TRBV5-6 and TRBJ2-7; TRBD1 matches 8 bases. Per the germline V gene, CDR1 is SGHDT and CDR2 is YYEEEE. The V gene end was trimmed by 4 bases and the J gene end by 4 bases; junction bases not matched to a gene: 7. This CDR3 has 14 residues. This chain's CDR3 is CASSRARGRYEQYF. CDR3 bases: TGTGCCAGCAGCCGCGCCAGGGGGCGTTACGAGCAGTACTTC.

This clone was recorded a few times. This chain joins TRBV7-3 and TRBJ1-2, with TRBD1 identical over 8 bases. The CDR3 extends over 16 amino acids. V shed 5 bases and J 5 bases; nucleotides not matched to a gene: 13. The V gene's germline CDR1 is SGHTA and CDR2 FQGTGA. CDR3 amino acids: CASSNIGQGRRYGYTF. CDR3 nucleotides: TGTGCCAGCAGCAATATAGGACAGGGCCGACGGTATGGCTACACCTTC.

The chain combines TRBV19 with TRBJ2-3; 10 nucleotides agree with TRBD2. The CDR3 runs to 14 residues. CDR1 is LNHDA, CDR2 SQIVND, per germline (reference sequence). With V trimmed by 6 bases and J by 6 bases, 6 bases remained unmatched. Here the CDR3 reads CASRPSGGGDTQYF. For the CDR3, the DNA is TGTGCCAGTAGACCTAGCGGGGGCGGGGATACGCAGTATTTT.

This chain uses TRBV7-8 with TRBJ2-7, with TRBD1 matching over 9 bases. Losses at the gene ends were 3 bases for V and 2 bases for J; bases not matched to a gene: 2. Germline CDR1 reads SGHVS; CDR2 reads FQNEAQ. The CDR3 has 14 residues. CDR3 nucleotides: TGTGCCAGCAGCTTGGACAGGGGTGCCTACGAGCAGTACTTC. It encodes CASSLDRGAYEQYF.

The genes are TRBV10-3 and TRBJ1-1; 7 bases map to TRBD1. V lost 4 bases to trimming and J lost 8 bases; unmatched junction nucleotides: 7. CDR1 is ENHRY, CDR2 SYGVKD, per germline. This CDR3 is 13 amino acids long. CDR3 nucleotide sequence: TGTGCCATCAGTGTGCAGGGGGGTTACGAAGCTTTCTTT. This translates into CAISVQGGYEAFF.

The rearrangement joins TRBV6-6 to TRBJ2-3, with 9 nucleotides matching TRBD2. The CDR3 is 16 residues long. The V segment lost 5 bases and the J segment 2 bases; nucleotides outside the gene matches: 8. Germline-derived CDR1 and CDR2 are MNHNY and SVGAGI (reference sequence). As DNA, the CDR3 is TGTGCCAGCAGTGGGATAAGCGGGGGGTACACAGATACGCAGTATTTT. This sequence encodes CASSGISGGYTDTQYF.

DNA of the CDR3: TGTGCCAGCAGTTTGCTAGCGGGGGGGATTCTTGAGCAGTTCTTC. Amino acids: CASSLLAGGILEQFF. The chain has TRBV28 and TRBJ2-1; 12 positions agree with TRBD2. The CDR3 runs 15 residues. Germline CDR1 MDHEN, CDR2 SYDVKM. The V segment lost 3 bases and the J segment 9 bases; nucleotides outside the gene matches: 6.

The chain has TRBV30 and TRBJ1-5; D unclear. Germline-derived CDR1 and CDR2 are GTSNPN and SVGIG (reference sequence). V dropped 0 bases and J dropped 0 bases, with 9 bases sitting between them. The CDR3 contains 15 residues. CDR3 DNA sequence: TGTGCCTGGAGTGTAGCACAGTATAGCAATCAGCCCCAGCATTTT. Amino acid sequence: CAWSVAQYSNQPQHF.

V gene TRBV11-2 combines with J gene TRBJ2-5; tentatively, D is TRBD2 (6 bases). Trimming took 4 bases from V and 5 from J, leaving 26 bases between them. Germline V gene lookup returns CDR1 SGHAT and CDR2 FQNNGV. The CDR3 is made up of 18 amino acids. This CDR3 is CASSSTGTGGFWSETQYF. CDR3 coding DNA: TGTGCCAGCAGCTCCACCGGGACTGGGGGGTTCTGGAGCGAGACCCAGTACTTC.

The chain couples TRBV5-1 to TRBJ2-7, with 8 bases aligning to TRBD1. The CDR3 is 16 amino acids. V shed 4 bases and J 0 bases; nucleotides not matched to a gene: 9. Germline CDR1 SGHRS, CDR2 YFSETQ. CDR3 DNA sequence: TGCGCCAGCAGCGCACATCCGGGACAGGCCTCCTACGAGCAGTACTTC. Translating it yields CASSAHPGQASYEQYF.

This rearrangement joins TRBV6-5 to TRBJ1-2, with D possibly being TRBD1 (6 bases). The CDR3 covers 13 residues. V was cut by 5 bases and J by 2 bases, with 9 bases left in between. In germline, CDR1 is MNHEY, CDR2 SVGAGI. CDR3 coding DNA: TGTGCCAGCAGTAAAGGACAGAACTATGGCTACACCTTC. Translation gives CASSKGQNYGYTF.

CDR3 sequence (DNA): TGTGCCAGCAGCCTAGAACCGACAGGATCTTATGGCTACACCTTC. Protein: CASSLEPTGSYGYTF. The gene calls are TRBV6-1 and TRBJ1-2; perhaps TRBD1 as D (6 bases). V was clipped by 6 bases and J by 5 bases, with 19 bases between them. CDR1 is MNHNS and CDR2 is SASEGT in the germline V gene. This CDR3 contains 15 residues.

The V gene is TRBV4-1, the J gene TRBJ2-3, with D unresolved. The germline V gene encodes CDR1 MGHRA and CDR2 YSYEKL. Deletions cut 2 bases from V and 4 bases from J, with 7 bases between. This CDR3 comprises 13 residues. The CDR3 sequence is CASSQLWPDTQYF. Here the CDR3 DNA reads TGCGCCAGCAGCCAATTATGGCCAGATACGCAGTATTTT.

The rearrangement uses TRBV5-6 and TRBJ1-6; a weak D match, TRBD1 (6 bases). V was shortened by 0 bases and J by 8 bases, with 15 bases between the two germline ends. CDR3 length: 16 amino acids. The germline CDR1 and CDR2 sequences are SGHDT and YYEEEE. The CDR3 region is CASSLAGGLGDSPLHF. The CDR3 DNA follows: TGTGCCAGCAGCTTGGCCGGGGGGCTAGGCGATTCACCCCTCCACTTT.

The chain carries TRBV27 and TRBJ2-5; D not resolved. The J call may be incorrect, as the DNA end agrees better with TRBJ2-7. Per germline, CDR1 MNHEY and CDR2 SMNVEV (reference sequence). CDR3 length: 13 residues. The CDR3 protein is CASSFHSSYEQYF. The CDR3 region has the DNA TGTGCCAGCAGTTTTCACAGCTCCTACGAGCAGTACTTC.